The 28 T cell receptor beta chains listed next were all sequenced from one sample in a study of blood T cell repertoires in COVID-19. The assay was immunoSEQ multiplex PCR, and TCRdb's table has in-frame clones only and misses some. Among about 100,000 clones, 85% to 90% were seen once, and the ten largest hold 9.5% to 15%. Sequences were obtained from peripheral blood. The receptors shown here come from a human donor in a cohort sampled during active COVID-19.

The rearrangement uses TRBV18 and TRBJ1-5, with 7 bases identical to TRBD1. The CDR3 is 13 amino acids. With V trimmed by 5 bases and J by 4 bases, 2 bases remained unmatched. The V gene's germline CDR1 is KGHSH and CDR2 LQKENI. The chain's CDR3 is CASSGDRNQPQHF. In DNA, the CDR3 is TGTGCCAGCTCAGGGGACAGAAATCAGCCCCAGCATTTT.

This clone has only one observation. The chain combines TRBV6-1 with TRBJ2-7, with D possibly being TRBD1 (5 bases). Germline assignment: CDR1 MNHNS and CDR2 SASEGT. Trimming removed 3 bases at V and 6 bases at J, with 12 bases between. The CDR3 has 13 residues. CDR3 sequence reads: CASSENSGFEQYF. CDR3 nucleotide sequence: TGTGCCAGCAGTGAGAATTCAGGGTTCGAGCAGTACTTC.

DNA for the CDR3: TGCAGCGGCCGACAGGGAGGCGGGGAGCTGTTTTTT. Encoded protein: CSGRQGGGELFF. The rearrangement joins TRBV29-1 to TRBJ2-2; TRBD1 is a possible D gene (7 bases). Trimming cost V 7 bases and J 7 bases, with 13 bases left between them. Germline V gives CDR1 SQVTM, CDR2 ANQGSEA. The CDR3 spans 12 residues.

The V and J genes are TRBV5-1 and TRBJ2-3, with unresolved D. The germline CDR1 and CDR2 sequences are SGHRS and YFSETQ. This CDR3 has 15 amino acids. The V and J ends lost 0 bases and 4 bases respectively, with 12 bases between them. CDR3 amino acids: CASSLELENADTQYF. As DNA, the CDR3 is TGCGCCAGCAGCTTGGAGCTAGAGAATGCAGATACGCAGTATTTT.

This chain's CDR3 is CAGTRAMNTEAFF. CDR3 in DNA: TGTGCCGGCACGAGAGCCATGAACACTGAAGCTTTCTTT. The rearrangement uses TRBV2 and TRBJ1-1; D ambiguous. Trimming left V 11 bases short and J 0 bases short, with 13 bases between. The CDR3 length is 13 residues. Germline CDR1 and CDR2: SNHLY and FYNNEI.

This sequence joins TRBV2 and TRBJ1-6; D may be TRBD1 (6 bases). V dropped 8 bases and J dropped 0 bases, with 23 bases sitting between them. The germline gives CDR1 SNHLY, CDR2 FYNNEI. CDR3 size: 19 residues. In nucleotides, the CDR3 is TGTGCCAGCCTATCCGGGACAAAGATTTCTAGCTCCTATAATTCACCCCTCCACTTT. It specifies CASLSGTKISSSYNSPLHF.

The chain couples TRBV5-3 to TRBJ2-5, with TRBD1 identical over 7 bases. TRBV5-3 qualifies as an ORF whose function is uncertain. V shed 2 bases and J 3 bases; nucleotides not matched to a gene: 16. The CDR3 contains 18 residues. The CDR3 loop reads CARSFHKSPGQNEETQYF. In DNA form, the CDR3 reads TGTGCCAGAAGCTTTCACAAATCCCCGGGACAGAACGAAGAGACCCAGTACTTC.

Here the CDR3 reads CASSRDRSGSGEQYF. CDR3 coding DNA: TGTGCCAGCAGTCGGGACCGTAGCGGGAGTGGAGAGCAGTACTTC. This chain uses TRBV6-2 or TRBV6-3 with TRBJ2-7; 9 nucleotides align to TRBD2. Germline trimming cut 5 bases from V and 7 bases from J; bases unmatched to any gene: 12. CDR1 and CDR2 from the germline V gene are MNHEY and SVGEGT. The length of the CDR3 is 15 residues.

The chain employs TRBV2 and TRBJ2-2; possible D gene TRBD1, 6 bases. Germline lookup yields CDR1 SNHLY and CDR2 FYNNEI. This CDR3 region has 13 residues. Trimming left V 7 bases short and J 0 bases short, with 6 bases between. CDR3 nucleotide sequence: TGTGCCAGCAACAGGGCGAACACCGGGGAGCTGTTTTTT. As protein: CASNRANTGELFF.

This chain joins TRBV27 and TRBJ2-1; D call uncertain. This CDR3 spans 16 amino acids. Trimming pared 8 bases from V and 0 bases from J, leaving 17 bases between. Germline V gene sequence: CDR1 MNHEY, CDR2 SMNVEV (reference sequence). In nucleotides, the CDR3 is TGTGCCAGCTCCCCCTTTGCGGAAAGCTCCTACAATGAGCAGTTCTTC. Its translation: CASSPFAESSYNEQFF.

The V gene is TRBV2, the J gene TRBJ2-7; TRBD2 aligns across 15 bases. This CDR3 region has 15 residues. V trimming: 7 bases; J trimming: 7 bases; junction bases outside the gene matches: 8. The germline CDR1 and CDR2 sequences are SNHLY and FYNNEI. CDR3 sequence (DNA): TGTGCCAGCATACGGACTAGCGGGGGGGTGAATGAGCAGTACTTC. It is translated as CASIRTSGGVNEQYF.

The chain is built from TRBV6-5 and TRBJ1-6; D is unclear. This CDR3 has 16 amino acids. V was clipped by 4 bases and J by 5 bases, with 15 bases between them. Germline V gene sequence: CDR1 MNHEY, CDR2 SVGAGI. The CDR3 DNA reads TGTGCCAGCAGTTCGGTCGCGGGCCTAAATAATTCACCCCTCCACTTT. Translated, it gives CASSSVAGLNNSPLHF.

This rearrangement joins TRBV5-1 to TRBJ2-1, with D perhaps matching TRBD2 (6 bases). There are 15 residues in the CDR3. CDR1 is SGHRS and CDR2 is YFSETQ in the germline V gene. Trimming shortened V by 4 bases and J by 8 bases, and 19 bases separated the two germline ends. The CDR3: CASSRGLLGRDEQFF. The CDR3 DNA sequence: TGCGCCAGCAGCCGGGGACTCCTAGGTCGCGATGAGCAGTTCTTC.

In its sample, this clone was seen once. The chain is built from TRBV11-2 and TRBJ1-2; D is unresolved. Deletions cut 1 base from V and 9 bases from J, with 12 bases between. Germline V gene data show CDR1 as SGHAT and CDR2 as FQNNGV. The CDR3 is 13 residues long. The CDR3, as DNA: TGTGCCAGCAGCTTAGGCTCGAGGGATCGCTACACCTTC. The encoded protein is CASSLGSRDRYTF.

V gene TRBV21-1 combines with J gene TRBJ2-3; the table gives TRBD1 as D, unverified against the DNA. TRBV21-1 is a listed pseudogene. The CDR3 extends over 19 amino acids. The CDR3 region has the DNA TGTGCCAGCAGCAAAGGAGGCCAGGGGGTGTATACTAGCACAGATACGCAGTATTTT. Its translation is CASSKGGQGVYTSTDTQYF.

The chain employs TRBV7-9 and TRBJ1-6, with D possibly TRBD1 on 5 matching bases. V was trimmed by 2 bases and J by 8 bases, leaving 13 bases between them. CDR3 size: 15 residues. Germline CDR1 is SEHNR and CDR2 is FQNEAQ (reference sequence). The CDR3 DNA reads TGTGCCAGCAGCTTATCCCAGACGGGGGATTCACCCCTCCACTTT. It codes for CASSLSQTGDSPLHF.

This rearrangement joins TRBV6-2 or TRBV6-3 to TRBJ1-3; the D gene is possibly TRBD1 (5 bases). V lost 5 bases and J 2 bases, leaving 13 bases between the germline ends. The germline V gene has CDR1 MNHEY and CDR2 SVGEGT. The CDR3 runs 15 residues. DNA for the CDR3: TGTGCCAGCAGTCGCAGGGTGGAAACTGGAAACACCATATATTTT. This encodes CASSRRVETGNTIYF.

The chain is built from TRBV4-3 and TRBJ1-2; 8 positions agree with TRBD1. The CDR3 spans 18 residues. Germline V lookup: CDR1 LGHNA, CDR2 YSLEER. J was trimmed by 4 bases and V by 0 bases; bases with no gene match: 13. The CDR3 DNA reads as TGCGCCAGCAGCCAAGATCTAGCAGGGGGCCGTGGTAGCTATGGCTACACCTTC. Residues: CASSQDLAGGRGSYGYTF.

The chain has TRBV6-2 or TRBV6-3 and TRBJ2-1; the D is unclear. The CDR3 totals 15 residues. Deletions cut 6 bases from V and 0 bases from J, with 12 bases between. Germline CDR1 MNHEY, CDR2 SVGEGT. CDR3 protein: CASSLHLSSYNEQFF. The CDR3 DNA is TGTGCCAGCAGCCTCCATCTTAGCTCCTACAATGAGCAGTTCTTC.

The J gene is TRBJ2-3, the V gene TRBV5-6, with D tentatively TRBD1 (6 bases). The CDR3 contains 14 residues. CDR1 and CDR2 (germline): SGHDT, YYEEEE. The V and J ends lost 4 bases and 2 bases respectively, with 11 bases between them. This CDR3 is CASSEGHITDTQYF. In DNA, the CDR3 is TGTGCCAGCAGCGAGGGACATATCACAGATACGCAGTATTTT.

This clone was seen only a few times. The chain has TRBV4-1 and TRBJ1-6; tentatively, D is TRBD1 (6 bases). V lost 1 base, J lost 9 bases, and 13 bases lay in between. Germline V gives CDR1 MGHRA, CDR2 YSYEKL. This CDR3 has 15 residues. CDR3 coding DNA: TGCGCCAGCAGCCAAGCCCGAGGGGGTGGTTCACCCCTCCACTTT. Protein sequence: CASSQARGGGSPLHF.

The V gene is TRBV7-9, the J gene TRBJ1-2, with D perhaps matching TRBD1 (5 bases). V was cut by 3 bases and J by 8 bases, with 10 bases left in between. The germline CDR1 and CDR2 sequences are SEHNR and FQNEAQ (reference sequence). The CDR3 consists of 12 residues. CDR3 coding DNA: TGTGCCAGCAGCTTCGACAGTGGAGGCTACACCTTC. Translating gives CASSFDSGGYTF.

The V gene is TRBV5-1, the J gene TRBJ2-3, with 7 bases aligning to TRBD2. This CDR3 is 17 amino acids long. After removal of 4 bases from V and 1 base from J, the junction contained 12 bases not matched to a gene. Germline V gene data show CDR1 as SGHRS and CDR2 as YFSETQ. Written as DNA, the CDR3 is TGCGCCAGCAGCCCGGGACTAAACCCTACCGGCACAGATACGCAGTATTTT. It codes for CASSPGLNPTGTDTQYF.

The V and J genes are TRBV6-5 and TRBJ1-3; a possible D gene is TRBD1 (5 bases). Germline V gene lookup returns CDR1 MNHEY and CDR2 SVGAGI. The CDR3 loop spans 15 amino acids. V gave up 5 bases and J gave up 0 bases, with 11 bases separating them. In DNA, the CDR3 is TGTGCCAGCAGTAGGGGCTATAGCTCTGGAAACACCATATATTTT. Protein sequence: CASSRGYSSGNTIYF.

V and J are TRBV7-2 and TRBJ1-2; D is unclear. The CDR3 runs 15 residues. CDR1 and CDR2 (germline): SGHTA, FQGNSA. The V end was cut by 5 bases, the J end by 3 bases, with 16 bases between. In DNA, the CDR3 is TGTGCCAGCAGCCCCGGGATCGTTGGAGACTATGGCTACACCTTC. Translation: CASSPGIVGDYGYTF.

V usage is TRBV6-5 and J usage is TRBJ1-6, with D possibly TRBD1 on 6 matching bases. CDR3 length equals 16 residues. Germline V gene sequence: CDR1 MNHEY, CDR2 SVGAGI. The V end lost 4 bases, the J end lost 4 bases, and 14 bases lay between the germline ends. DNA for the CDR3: TGTGCCAGCAGTTGGCAGGGGAGGGGATATAATTCACCCCTCCACTTT. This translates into CASSWQGRGYNSPLHF.

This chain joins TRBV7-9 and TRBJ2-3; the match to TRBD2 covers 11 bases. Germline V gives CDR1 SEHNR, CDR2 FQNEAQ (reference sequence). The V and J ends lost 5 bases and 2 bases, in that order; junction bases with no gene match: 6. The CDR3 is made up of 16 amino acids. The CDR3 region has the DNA TGTGCCAGCAGCCCCCGGACTAGCGGGTTCACAGATACGCAGTATTTT. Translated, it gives CASSPRTSGFTDTQYF. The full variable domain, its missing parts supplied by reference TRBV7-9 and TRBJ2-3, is DTGVSQNPRHKITKRGQNVTFRCDPISEHNRLYWYRQTLGQGPEFLTYFQNEAQLEKSRLLSDRFSAERPKGSFSTLEIQRTEQGDSAMYLCASSPRTSGFTDTQYFGPGTRLTVL.

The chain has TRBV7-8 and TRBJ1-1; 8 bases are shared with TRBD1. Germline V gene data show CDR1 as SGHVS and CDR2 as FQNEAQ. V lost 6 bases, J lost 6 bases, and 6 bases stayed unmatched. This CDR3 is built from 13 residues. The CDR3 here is CASSRTGFAEAFF. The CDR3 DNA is TGTGCCAGCAGTCGGACAGGGTTTGCTGAAGCTTTCTTT.